The present T cell receptor (beta chain) was sequenced within a study of blood T cell repertoires in COVID-19. Overall study: The United States, Italy and Spain provided the acute and convalescent COVID-19 samples.

The CDR3 length is 14 residues. CDR1 KGHSH and CDR2 LQKENI come from the germline V gene. The V segment lost 4 bases and the J segment 6 bases; nucleotides outside the gene matches: 6. Seattle-derived patients entered the study during active infection and were followed longitudinally. There are many counts of this clone. Original methodology: Reference gene primers were amplified, and this amplification served to estimate nucleated cell counts. Generated by immunoSEQ multiplex PCR, the TCRdb table keeps only in-frame clones and is missing some. That table supplies the V and J calls and clone size; D and trimming were determined from the DNA. Of about 160,000 clones listed, approximately 79% are singletons.

Specimen: peripheral blood. The genes are TRBV18 and TRBJ1-2; TRBD1 matches 9 bases. The origin of this receptor is a middle-aged woman with COVID-19, enrolled during active disease. The CDR3 DNA reads TGTGCCAGCTCACGGGGACAGGGAACCGATGGCTACACCTTC. It yields the protein CASSRGQGTDGYTF.